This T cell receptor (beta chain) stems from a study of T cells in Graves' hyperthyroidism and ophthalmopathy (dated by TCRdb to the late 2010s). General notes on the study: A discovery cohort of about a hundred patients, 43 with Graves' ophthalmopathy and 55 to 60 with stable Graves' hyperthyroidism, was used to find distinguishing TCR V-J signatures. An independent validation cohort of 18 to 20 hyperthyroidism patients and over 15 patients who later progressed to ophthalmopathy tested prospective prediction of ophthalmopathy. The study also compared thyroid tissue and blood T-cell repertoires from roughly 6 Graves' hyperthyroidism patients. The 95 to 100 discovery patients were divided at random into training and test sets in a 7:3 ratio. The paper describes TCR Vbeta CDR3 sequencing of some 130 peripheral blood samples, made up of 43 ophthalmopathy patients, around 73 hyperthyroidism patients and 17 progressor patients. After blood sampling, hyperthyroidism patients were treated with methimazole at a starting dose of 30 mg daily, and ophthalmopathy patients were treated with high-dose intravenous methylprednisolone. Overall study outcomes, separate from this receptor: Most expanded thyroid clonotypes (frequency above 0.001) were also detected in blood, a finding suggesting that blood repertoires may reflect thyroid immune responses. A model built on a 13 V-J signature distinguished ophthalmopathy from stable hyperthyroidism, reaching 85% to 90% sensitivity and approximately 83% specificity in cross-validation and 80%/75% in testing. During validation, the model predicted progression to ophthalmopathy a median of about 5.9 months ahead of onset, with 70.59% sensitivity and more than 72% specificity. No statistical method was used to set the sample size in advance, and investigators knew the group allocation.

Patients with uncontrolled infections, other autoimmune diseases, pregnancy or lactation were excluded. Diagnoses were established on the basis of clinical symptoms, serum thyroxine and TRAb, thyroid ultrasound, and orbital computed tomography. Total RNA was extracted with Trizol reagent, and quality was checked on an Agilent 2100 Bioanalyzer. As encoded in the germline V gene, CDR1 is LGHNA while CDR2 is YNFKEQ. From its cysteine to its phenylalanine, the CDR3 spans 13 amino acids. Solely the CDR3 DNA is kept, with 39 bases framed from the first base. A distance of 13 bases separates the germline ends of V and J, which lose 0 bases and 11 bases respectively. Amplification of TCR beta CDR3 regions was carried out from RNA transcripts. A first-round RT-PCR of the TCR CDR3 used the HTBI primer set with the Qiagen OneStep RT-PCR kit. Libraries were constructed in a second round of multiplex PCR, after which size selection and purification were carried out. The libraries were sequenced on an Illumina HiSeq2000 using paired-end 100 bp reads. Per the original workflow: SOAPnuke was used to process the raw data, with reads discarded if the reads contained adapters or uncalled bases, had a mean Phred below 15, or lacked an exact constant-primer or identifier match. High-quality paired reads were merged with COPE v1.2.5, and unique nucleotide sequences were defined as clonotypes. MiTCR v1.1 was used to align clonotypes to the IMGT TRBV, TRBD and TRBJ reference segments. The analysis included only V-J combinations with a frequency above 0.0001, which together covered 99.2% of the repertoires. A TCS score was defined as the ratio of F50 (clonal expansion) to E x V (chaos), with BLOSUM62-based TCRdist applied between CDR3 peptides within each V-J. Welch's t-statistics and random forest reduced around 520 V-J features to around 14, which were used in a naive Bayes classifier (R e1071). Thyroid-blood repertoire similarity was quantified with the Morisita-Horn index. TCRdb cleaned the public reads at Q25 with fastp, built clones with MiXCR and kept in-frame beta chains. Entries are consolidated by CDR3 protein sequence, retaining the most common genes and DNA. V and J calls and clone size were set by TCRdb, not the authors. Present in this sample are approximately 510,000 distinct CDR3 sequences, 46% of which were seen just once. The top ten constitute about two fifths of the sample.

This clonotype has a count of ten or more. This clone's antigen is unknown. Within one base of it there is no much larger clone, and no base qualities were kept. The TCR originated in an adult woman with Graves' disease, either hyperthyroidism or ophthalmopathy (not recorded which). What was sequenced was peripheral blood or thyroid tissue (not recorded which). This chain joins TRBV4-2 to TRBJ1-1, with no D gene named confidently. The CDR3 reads CASSQDPGIRAFF. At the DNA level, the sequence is TGTGCCAGCAGCCAAGATCCGGGGATAAGGGCTTTCTTT.